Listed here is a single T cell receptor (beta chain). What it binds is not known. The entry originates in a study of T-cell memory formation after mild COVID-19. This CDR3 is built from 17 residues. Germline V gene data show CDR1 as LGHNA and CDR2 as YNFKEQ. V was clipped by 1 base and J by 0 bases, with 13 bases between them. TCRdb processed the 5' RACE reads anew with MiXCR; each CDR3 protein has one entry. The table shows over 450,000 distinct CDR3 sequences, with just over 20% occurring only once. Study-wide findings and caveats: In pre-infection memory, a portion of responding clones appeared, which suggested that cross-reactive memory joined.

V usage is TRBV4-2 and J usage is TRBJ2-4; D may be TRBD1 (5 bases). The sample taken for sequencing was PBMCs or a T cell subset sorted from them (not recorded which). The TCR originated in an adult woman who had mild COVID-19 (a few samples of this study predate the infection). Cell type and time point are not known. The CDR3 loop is CASSQVDKHGAKNIQYF. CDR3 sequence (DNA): TGTGCCAGCAGCCAAGTGGACAAGCATGGAGCCAAAAACATTCAGTACTTC.